The source of this T cell receptor beta chain is a study of shared clonotypes between healthy human individuals. Study findings and constraints: Genetic and exposure-history diversity was limited by the few donors.

Trimming cost V 0 bases and J 5 bases; bases outside gene matches: 4. The CDR3 runs 15 residues. Germline loops: CDR1 SGDLS, CDR2 YYNGEE. Sequencing used immunoSEQ multiplex PCR; TCRdb keeps in-frame clones, though not all of them. The sample has 950,000 to 1,200,000 clones, around 77% seen once. Points on this clone: No antigen is known for it.

J is TRBJ2-1 and V is TRBV9; 8 bases are a match to TRBD1. The sequenced sample consisted of memory CD4+ T cells from PBMCs. Noted subset: CD45RA-negative fraction. This sequence originates from a man between 18 and 29 years old in good health. Some clones in this sample may be carry-over from other donors' samples. CDR3 sequence: CASSVGGQEHNEQFF. CDR3 DNA sequence: TGTGCCAGCAGCGTAGGGGGACAGGAACACAATGAGCAGTTCTTC.